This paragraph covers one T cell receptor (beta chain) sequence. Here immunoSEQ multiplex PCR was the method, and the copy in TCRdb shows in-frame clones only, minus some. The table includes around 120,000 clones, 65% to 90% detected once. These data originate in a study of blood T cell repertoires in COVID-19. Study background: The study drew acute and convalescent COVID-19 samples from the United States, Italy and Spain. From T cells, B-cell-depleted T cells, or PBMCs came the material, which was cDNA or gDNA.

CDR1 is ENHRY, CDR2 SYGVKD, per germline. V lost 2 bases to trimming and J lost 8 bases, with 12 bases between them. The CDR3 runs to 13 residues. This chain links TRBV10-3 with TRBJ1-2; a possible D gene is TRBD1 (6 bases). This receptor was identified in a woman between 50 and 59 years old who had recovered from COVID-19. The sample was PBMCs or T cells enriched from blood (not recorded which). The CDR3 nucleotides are TGTGCCATCAGTGAGAACAGGGATGGAGGCTACACCTTC. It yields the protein CAISENRDGGYTF.